This TCR beta chain was identified during a study of cytomegalovirus exposure and HLA in healthy donors. Background on the study: Genotyping showed 75% to 90% of 398 donors falling in the Caucasian-associated ancestry cluster.

Findings and caveats of the study: By a later analysis, the bulk of CMV-associated TCR beta chains appeared HLA-restricted. Among TCR beta chains of equal frequency, HLA-associated ones were more clonally expanded in a later analysis. Three CMV-associated chains were confirmed in vitro to be specific for CMV antigens.

The PCR made use of 60 Vbeta and 13 Jbeta primers. Clones were sequenced by immunoSEQ multiplex PCR, and TCRdb holds only the in-frame ones, with some missing. Of more than 150,000 clones in the sample, 78% were seen once. The CDR3 consists of 13 residues. V trimming: 2 bases; J trimming: 7 bases; junction bases outside the gene matches: 4. Germline values: CDR1 SGHRS, CDR2 YFSETQ. About this clone itself: Its target is unknown.

This TCR was sampled from a woman in her fifties or sixties in good health and CMV-seropositive. V usage is TRBV5-1 and J usage is TRBJ2-7; 9 bases fit TRBD1. The sample taken for sequencing was PBMCs. The DNA for the CDR3 is TGCGCCAGCAGCTTACAGGGGGCTAGAGAGCAGTACTTC. Its translation is CASSLQGAREQYF.